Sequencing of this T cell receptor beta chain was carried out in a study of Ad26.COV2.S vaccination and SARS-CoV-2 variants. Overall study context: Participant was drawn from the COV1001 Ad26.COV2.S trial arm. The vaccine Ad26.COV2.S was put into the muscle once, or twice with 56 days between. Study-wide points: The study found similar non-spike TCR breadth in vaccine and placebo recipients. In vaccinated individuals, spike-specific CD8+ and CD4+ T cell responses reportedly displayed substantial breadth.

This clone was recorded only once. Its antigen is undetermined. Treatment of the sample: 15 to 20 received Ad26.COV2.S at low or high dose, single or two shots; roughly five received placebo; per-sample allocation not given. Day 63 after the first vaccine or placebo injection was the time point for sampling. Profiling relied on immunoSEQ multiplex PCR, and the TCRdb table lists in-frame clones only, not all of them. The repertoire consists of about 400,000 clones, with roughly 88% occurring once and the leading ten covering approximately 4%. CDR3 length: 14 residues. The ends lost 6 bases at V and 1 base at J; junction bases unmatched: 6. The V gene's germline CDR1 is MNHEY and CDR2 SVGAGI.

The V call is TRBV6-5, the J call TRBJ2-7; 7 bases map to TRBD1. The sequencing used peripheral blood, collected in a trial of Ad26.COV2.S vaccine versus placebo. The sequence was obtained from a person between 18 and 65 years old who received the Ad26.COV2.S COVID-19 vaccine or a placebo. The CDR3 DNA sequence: TGTGCCAGCAGGGTGGACAGGCCGTCCTACGAGCAGTACTTC. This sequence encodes CASRVDRPSYEQYF.